The sequence of this TCR beta chain was determined in a study of graft-versus-host responses after intestinal transplantation. Study background: Anti-thymocyte globulin induction, then tacrolimus and steroids for 3 to 4 years, went to all recipients. Study-wide points: GvH clones detected in recipient marrow included some appearing first in ileum or blood.

CDR3 size: 15 residues. Trimming took 7 bases from V and 0 from J, leaving 13 bases between them. CDR1 is MNHNS and CDR2 is SASEGT in the germline V gene. Note on this clone: Its antigen is not identified.

The repertoire was sequenced with immunoSEQ multiplex PCR; TCRdb's copy has only in-frame clones and lacks some. The table shows roughly 100,000 clones, with 85% to 95% occurring only once. The receptor was isolated from a human donor who was the organ donor for an intestinal transplant. The chain joins TRBV6-1 to TRBJ2-4, with D maybe TRBD2 (5 bases). Sample: unstimulated CD8+ T cells sorted from spleen or lymph node cells, taken before transplant. The CDR3 sequence: CASKGGQLAKNIQYF. The CDR3 DNA sequence: TGTGCCAGCAAGGGCGGGCAACTAGCCAAAAACATTCAGTACTTC.